The clone carrying this T cell receptor (beta chain) was recorded many times. As yet, its antigen is unknown. This record comes from a study of T cells in Graves' hyperthyroidism and ophthalmopathy. The CDR3 contains 15 residues. In germline, CDR1 is SGHTA, CDR2 FQGTGA. After removal of 5 bases from V and 3 bases from J, the junction contained 8 bases not matched to a gene. Researchers amplified the TCR beta CDR3 regions from RNA transcripts. The HTBI primer set served for first-round RT-PCR of the TCR CDR3. One entry per CDR3 protein results from TCRdb running MiXCR on the multiplex PCR reads. In the table there are about 500,000 distinct CDR3 sequences, 13% to 15% of which are singletons. Study findings and constraints: Most expanded thyroid clonotypes above 0.001 recurred in blood.

Diagnosis relied on clinical symptoms, serum thyroxine and TRAb, thyroid ultrasound and orbital computed tomography. The clonotype comes from a woman aged 18-29 years with Graves' hyperthyroidism. The genes are TRBV7-3 and TRBJ2-7, with 9 bases matching TRBD2. What was sequenced was blood. CDR3 loop: CASSPDSGRLYEQYF. In DNA, the CDR3 is TGTGCCAGCAGCCCCGATAGCGGGAGACTCTACGAGCAGTACTTC.